This T cell receptor beta chain was captured in a study of T-cell memory formation after mild COVID-19. About the research overall: TCR clusters were mostly confined to one donor each.

Germline assignment: CDR1 MNHEY and CDR2 SMNVEV (reference sequence). Trimming left V 0 bases short and J 5 bases short, with 14 bases between. This CDR3 is built from 15 residues. A few counts support this clonotype. Antigen: not known. Constant-segment primers and 5'RACE yielded cDNA libraries for TCR alpha and TCR beta, each carrying sample barcodes and UMIs. TCRdb re-called the 5' RACE reads through MiXCR, storing one row per CDR3 protein. The table has about 140,000 distinct CDR3 sequences, roughly 15% seen once. Study outcomes and limitations: Whereas later expanders leaned CD4+, clones contracting day 15 to 85 showed a balanced CD4/CD8 makeup. Whether day 37 second-wave clones are SARS-CoV-2-specific was not confirmed.

The chain couples TRBV27 to TRBJ2-7; D gene ambiguous. This sequence originates from an adult woman who had mild COVID-19 (a few samples of this study predate the infection). Cell type and time point are not known. Sequencing input: PBMCs or a T cell subset sorted from them (not recorded which). The CDR3 loop is CASSLSIGPIHEQYF. In DNA form, the CDR3 reads TGTGCCAGCAGTTTATCAATCGGCCCAATCCACGAGCAGTACTTC.